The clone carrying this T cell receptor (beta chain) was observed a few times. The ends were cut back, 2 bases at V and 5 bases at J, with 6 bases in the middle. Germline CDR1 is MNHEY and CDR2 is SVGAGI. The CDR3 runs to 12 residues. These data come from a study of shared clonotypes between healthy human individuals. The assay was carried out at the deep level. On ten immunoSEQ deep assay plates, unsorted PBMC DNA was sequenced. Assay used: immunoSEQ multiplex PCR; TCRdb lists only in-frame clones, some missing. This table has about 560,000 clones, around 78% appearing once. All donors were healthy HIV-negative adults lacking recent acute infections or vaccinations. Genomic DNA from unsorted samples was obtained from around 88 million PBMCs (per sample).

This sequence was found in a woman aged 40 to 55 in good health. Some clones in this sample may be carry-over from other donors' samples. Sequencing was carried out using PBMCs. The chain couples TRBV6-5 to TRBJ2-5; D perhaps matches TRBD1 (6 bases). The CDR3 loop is CASSYRGETQYF. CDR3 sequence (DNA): TGTGCCAGCAGTTACAGGGGGGAGACCCAGTACTTC.